The following is a T cell receptor beta chain sequence with its context. Method: immunoSEQ multiplex PCR; TCRdb's copy keeps in-frame clones and lacks some. Of 120,000 or so clones in the sample, 90% were seen once. The sample comes from a study of T cell responses to AZD1222 COVID-19 vaccine. This receptor was taken from an adult in good health. Sequenced material: peripheral blood, taken on day 0 of MenACWY control vaccination.

CDR3 amino acids: CASSQRLPTGRDQPQHF. CDR3 DNA: TGCGCCAGCAGTCAAAGACTACCGACAGGGAGAGATCAGCCCCAGCATTTT. The chain couples TRBV23-1 to TRBJ1-5, with 7 bases aligning to TRBD1. TRBV23-1 is classed as an ORF, of uncertain function. V shed 2 bases, J shed 5 bases, and the junction held 12 bases outside the gene matches. The CDR3 is made up of 17 amino acids.